The T cell receptor (beta chain) described here comes from a study of molecular identifiers for immune sequencing clone quantification. About the research overall: Within a replicate experiment, RNA obtained from either around 20,000 or 99,000 naive CD8 cells was divided into five aliquots, and four of those aliquots were then sequenced.

This clonotype qualifies as medium-sized. Libraries used roughly 18,000 to 1,000,000 sorted naive CD8 T cells and 10%, 30% or 50% RNA input. The authors gated naive CD8 T cells as CD8+CD4-CCR7+CD45RA+ for sorting. Bulk TCR library preparation followed previously described methods with listed TCR primers. TCRdb reprocessed the PCR reads via MiXCR and lists one record per CDR3 protein. This sample yields about 68,000 distinct CDR3 sequences, of which roughly 20% are seen a single time; about 1.5% belongs to the top ten. V dropped 5 bases and J dropped 2; count of bases not matched to a gene: 3. Germline-derived CDR1 and CDR2 are SGHTA and FQGNSA. This CDR3 is 15 amino acids long.

Source material: naive CD8+ T cells from blood, with Jurkat cell RNA spiked in. Subset indicated: FACS-sorted CD8+CD4-CCR7+CD45RA+ naive T cells. The chain carries TRBV7-2 and TRBJ2-7; 13 bases match TRBD2. This clonotype was obtained from a human donor in good health. Some libraries in this study had Jurkat cell RNA spiked in. The CDR3 region has the DNA TGTGCCAGCAGCCTGGGACTAGCGGGACCCTACGAGCAGTACTTC. The encoded protein is CASSLGLAGPYEQYF.